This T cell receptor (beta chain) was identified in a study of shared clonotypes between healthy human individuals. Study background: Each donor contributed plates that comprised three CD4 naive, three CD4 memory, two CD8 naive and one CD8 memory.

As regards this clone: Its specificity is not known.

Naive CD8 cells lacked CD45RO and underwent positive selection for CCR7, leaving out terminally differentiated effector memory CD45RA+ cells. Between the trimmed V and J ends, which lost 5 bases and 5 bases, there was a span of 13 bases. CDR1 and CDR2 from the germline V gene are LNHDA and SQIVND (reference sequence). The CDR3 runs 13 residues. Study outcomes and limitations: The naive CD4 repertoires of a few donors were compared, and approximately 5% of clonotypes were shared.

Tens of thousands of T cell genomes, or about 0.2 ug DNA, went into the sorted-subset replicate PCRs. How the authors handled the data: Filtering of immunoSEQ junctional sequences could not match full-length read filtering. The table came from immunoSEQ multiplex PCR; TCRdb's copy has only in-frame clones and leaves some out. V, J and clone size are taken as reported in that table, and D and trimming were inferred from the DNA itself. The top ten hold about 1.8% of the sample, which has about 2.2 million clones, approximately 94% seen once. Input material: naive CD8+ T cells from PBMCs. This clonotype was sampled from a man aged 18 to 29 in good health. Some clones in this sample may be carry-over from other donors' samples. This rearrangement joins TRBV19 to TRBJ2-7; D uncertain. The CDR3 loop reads CASSVWVTDEQYF. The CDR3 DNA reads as TGTGCCAGTAGTGTCTGGGTAACGGACGAGCAGTACTTC.